What follows describes a single T cell receptor beta chain. There are 16 residues in the CDR3. Trimming took 4 bases from V and 0 from J, leaving 17 bases between them. Germline assignment: CDR1 SGHDT and CDR2 YYEEEE. The sample belongs to a study of cytomegalovirus exposure and HLA in healthy donors. Study details: Earlier findings included some 120 million unique TCR beta sequences obtained from some 180 million T cells.

The study ran its PCR with 60 Vbeta and 13 Jbeta primers. Clones were read by immunoSEQ multiplex PCR, and TCRdb kept only the in-frame ones, dropping some. The repertoire table contains 55,000 or so clones. The chain combines TRBV5-6 with TRBJ2-7; no definite D call. This clonotype was sampled from a woman aged 25 to 45 in good health and CMV-seropositive. Sequencing was performed on PBMCs. CDR3 DNA: TGTGCCAGCAGCCCTTTCGGGTCTCCGAGCTCCTACGAGCAGTACTTC. Translation gives CASSPFGSPSSYEQYF.